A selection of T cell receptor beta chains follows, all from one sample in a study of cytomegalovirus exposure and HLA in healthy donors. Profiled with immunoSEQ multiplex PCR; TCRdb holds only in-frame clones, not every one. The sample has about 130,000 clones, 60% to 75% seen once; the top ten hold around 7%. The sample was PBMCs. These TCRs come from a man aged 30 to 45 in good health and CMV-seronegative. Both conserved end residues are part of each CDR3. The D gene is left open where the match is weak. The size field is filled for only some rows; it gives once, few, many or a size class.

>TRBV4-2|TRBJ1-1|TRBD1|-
CASSPLQDRGETFF
TGTGCCAGCAGTCCTCTCCAGGACAGGGGTGAAACTTTCTTT
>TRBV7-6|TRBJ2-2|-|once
CASSLRSYGGELFF
TGTGCCAGCAGCTTACGCTCCTACGGCGGGGAGCTGTTTTTT
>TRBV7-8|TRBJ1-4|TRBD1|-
CASSRQGAVEKLFF
TGTGCCAGCAGCCGACAGGGGGCGGTTGAAAAACTGTTTTTT
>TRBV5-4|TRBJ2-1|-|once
CASSSWGDGNEQFF
TGTGCCAGCAGCTCCTGGGGCGATGGTAATGAGCAGTTCTTC
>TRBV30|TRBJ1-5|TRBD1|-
CAWSVLGQGDQPQHF
TGTGCCTGGAGTGTCCTCGGACAGGGCGATCAGCCCCAGCATTTT
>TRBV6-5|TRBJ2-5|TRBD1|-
CASSRGQGVGETQYF
TGTGCCAGCAGCCGGGGACAGGGAGTGGGGGAGACCCAGTACTTC
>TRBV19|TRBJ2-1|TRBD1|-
CASSASGTGRNEQFF
TGTGCCAGTAGTGCCTCCGGGACAGGGAGGAATGAGCAGTTCTTC
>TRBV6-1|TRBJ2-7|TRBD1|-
CASSEVRSGGYEQYF
TGTGCCAGCAGTGAAGTGCGCTCAGGGGGATACGAGCAGTACTTC
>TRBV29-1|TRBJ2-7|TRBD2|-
CSVEEDRGGLLEQYF
TGCAGCGTTGAAGAAGACCGGGGGGGGCTTTTGGAGCAGTACTTC
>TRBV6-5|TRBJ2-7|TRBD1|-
CASSYSGQVYEQYF
TGTGCCAGCAGTTACTCCGGACAGGTATACGAGCAGTACTTC
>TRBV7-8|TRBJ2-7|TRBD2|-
CASSATSVSYEQYF
TGTGCCAGCAGCGCTACTAGCGTCTCCTACGAGCAGTACTTC
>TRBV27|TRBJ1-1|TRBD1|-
CASRRQGAKAFF
TGTGCCAGCAGGAGACAGGGGGCGAAGGCTTTCTTT
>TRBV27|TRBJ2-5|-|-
CASSLELGGTQYF
TGTGCCAGCAGTTTGGAGTTAGGGGGGACCCAGTACTTC
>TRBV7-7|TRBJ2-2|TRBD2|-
CASSRSLAGTGELFF
TGTGCCAGCAGCCGCTCACTAGCGGGTACCGGGGAGCTGTTTTTT
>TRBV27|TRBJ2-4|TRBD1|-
CASRAGTGRGIQYF
TGTGCCAGCAGGGCCGGGACAGGGAGAGGCATTCAGTACTTC
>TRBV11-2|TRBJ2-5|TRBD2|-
CASTRLLTSGPETQYF
TGTGCCAGCACACGACTATTGACTAGCGGGCCCGAGACCCAGTACTTC
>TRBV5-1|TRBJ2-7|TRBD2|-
CASSSGLAGFYEQYF
TGCGCCAGCAGCTCGGGACTAGCGGGATTCTACGAGCAGTACTTC
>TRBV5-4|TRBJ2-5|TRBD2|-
CASSPRTSGDATQYF
TGTGCCAGCAGCCCCCGGACTAGCGGGGATGCGACCCAGTACTTC
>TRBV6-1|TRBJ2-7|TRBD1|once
CASSERQGKAYEQYF
TGTGCCAGCAGTGAACGACAGGGTAAAGCCTACGAGCAGTACTTC
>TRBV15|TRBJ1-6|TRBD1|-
CATSREGQGNSPLHF
TGTGCCACCAGCAGGGAGGGACAGGGTAATTCACCCCTCCACTTT
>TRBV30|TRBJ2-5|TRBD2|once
CAWSQGLAGGKETQYF
TGTGCCTGGAGCCAGGGACTAGCGGGAGGGAAAGAGACCCAGTACTTC
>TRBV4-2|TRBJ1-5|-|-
CASSQDLGGSPSQPQHF
TGTGCCAGCAGCCAAGACCTAGGGGGTAGCCCTAGTCAGCCCCAGCATTTT
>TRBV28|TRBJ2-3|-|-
CASSFGRYTDTQYF
TGTGCCAGCAGTTTCGGCAGGTACACAGATACGCAGTATTTT
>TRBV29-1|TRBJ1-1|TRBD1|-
CSVWTGNTEAFF
TGCAGCGTTTGGACAGGGAACACTGAAGCTTTCTTT
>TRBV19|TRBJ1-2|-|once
CASSLSDNYGYTF
TGTGCCAGTTCACTCAGCGATAACTATGGCTACACCTTC
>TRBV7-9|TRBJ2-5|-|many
CASSLDGIETQYF
TGTGCCAGCAGCTTAGACGGGATTGAGACCCAGTACTTC
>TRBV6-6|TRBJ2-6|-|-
CASSYSFSSGANGLTF
TGTGCCAGCAGTTACTCGTTCTCCTCTGGGGCCAACGGCCTGACTTTC
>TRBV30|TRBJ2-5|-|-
CAWSGGRGWTRETQYF
TGTGCCTGGAGTGGAGGAAGGGGATGGACGCGGGAGACCCAGTACTTC
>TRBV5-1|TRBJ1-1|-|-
CASSRWTPNTEAFF
TGCGCCAGCAGCCGGTGGACACCGAACACTGAAGCTTTCTTT
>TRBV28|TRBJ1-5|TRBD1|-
CASRLQGGSNQPQHF
TGTGCCAGCAGGTTACAGGGGGGAAGCAATCAGCCCCAGCATTTT
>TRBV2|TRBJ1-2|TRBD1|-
CASSQWTGVNYGYTF
TGTGCCAGCAGTCAATGGACAGGGGTCAACTATGGCTACACCTTC
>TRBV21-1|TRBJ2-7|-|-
CASSKPMASGRGYHEQYF
TGTGCCAGCAGCAAACCTATGGCTAGCGGGAGAGGATACCACGAGCAGTACTTC
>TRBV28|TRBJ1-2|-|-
CASKTQGSSYGYTF
TGTGCCAGCAAAACCCAGGGGTCCTCCTATGGCTACACCTTC
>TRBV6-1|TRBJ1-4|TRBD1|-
CASSARTGGEKLFF
TGTGCCAGCAGTGCCCGGACAGGGGGTGAAAAACTGTTTTTT
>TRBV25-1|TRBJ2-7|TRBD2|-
CASSESASGSGEQYF
TGTGCCAGCAGTGAATCGGCTAGCGGGAGTGGCGAGCAGTACTTC
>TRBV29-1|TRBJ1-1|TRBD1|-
CSDYQGGTEAFF
TGCAGCGATTACCAGGGGGGCACTGAAGCTTTCTTT
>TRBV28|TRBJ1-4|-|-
CASSPSRGEGPNEKLLF
TGTGCCAGCAGTCCCTCTCGGGGGGAGGGCCCTAATGAAAAACTGCTTTTT
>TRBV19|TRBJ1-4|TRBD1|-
CASSTGTGGSEKLFF
TGTGCCAGTAGTACCGGGACAGGGGGCAGTGAAAAACTGTTTTTT
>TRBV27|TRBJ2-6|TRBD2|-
CASSLREAGANGLTF
TGTGCCAGCAGTTTACGGGAGGCTGGGGCCAACGGCCTGACTTTC
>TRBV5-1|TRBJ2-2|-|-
CASSSTGYTGELFF
TGCGCCAGCAGCTCTACAGGGTACACCGGGGAGCTGTTTTTT
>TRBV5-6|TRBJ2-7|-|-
CASSLEFRQTEQYF
TGTGCCAGCAGCTTGGAGTTCAGGCAGACCGAGCAGTACTTC
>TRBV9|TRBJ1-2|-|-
CASSVASGIGYGYTF
TGTGCCAGCAGCGTAGCTTCGGGGATCGGCTATGGCTACACCTTC